This T cell receptor beta chain stems from a study of early T cells in non-severe SARS-CoV-2 infection. Study details: Unsorted whole blood bulk RNA was sequenced, with unpaired chains. General study findings and limits: There was a bias toward anti-spike CD8 responses in VDJdb matching, which missed private and CD4 specificities.

The V end was cut by 6 bases, the J end by 0 bases, with 15 bases between. Germline V gene lookup returns CDR1 DFQATT and CDR2 SNEGSKA (reference sequence). This CDR3 contains 15 residues. This clonotype was picked up a small number of times. Its matching antigen is unknown. Attachment of unique molecular identifiers to individual cDNA molecules was performed. TCRdb ran MiXCR on the 5' RACE reads and lists one entry per CDR3 protein. The table records tens of thousands of distinct CDR3 sequences, approximately 9.3% of them present only once. The chain is built from TRBV20-1 and TRBJ2-1, with unresolved D. The specimen sequenced was whole blood. The clonotype was recovered from an adult who was a healthcare worker with PCR-confirmed SARS-CoV-2 infection or an uninfected control (not recorded which). CDR3 DNA: TGCAGTGCCGGGTCCGCCTATTACTCCTACAATGAGCAGTTCTTC. The encoded protein is CSAGSAYYSYNEQFF.